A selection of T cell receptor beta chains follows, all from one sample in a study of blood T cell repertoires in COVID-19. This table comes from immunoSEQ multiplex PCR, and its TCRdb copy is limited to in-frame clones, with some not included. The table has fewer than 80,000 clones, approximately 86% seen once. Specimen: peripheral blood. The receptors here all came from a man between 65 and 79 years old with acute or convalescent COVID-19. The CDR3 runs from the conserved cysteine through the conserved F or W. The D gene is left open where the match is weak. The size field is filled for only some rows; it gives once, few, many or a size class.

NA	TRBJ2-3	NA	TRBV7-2	CASSLRSGSTDTQYF	TGTGCCAGCAGCTTAAGGAGCGGTAGCACAGATACGCAGTATTTT
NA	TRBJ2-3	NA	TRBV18	CASQREAGSTGDTQYF	TGTGCCAGCCAAAGGGAGGCAGGGTCGACCGGAGATACGCAGTATTTT
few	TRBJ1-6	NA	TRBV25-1	CASSELEGRDNSPLHF	TGTGCCAGCAGTGAATTGGAGGGACGGGATAATTCACCCCTCCACTTT
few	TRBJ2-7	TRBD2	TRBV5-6	CASFIAGVPLEQYF	TGTGCCAGCTTCATAGCGGGAGTCCCTCTCGAGCAGTACTTC
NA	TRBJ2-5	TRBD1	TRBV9	CASSMDRVETQYF	TGTGCCAGCAGCATGGACAGGGTGGAGACCCAGTACTTC
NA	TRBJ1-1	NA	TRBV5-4	CASSLIQPKNTEAFF	TGTGCCAGCAGCTTGATACAGCCGAAGAACACTGAAGCTTTCTTT
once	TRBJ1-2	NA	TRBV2	CASSESPRRVGYTF	TGTGCCAGCAGTGAATCTCCCAGGCGGGTGGGCTACACCTTC
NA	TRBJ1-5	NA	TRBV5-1	CASSLAGSLNQPQHF	TGCGCCAGCAGCTTGGCGGGTTCCCTAAATCAGCCCCAGCATTTT
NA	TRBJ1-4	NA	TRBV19	CASSGAVNEKLFF	TGTGCCAGTAGTGGGGCAGTTAATGAAAAACTGTTTTTT
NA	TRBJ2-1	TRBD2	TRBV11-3	CASSLDGRLNNEQFF	TGTGCCAGCAGCTTAGACGGGAGGCTAAACAATGAGCAGTTCTTC
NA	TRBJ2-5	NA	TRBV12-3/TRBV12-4	CASTRGWGETQYF	TGTGCCAGCACCAGGGGATGGGGGGAGACCCAGTACTTC
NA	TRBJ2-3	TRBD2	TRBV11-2	CASSLGASGNTDTQYF	TGTGCCAGCAGCTTAGGGGCTAGCGGAAACACAGATACGCAGTATTTT
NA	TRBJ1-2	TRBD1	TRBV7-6	CASKPHPGQGVLGGYTF	TGTGCCAGCAAACCCCATCCGGGACAGGGGGTTCTCGGGGGCTACACCTTC
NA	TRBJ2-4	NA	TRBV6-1	CASSEALRDIQYF	TGTGCCAGCAGTGAAGCGCTTCGGGACATTCAGTACTTC
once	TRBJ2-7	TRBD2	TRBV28	CASSPGLSTRTYEQYF	TGTGCCAGCAGCCCGGGACTATCTACGAGGACCTACGAGCAGTACTTC
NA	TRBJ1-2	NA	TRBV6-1	CASSEMSATGYGYTF	TGTGCCAGCAGTGAAATGAGTGCGACGGGCTATGGCTACACCTTC
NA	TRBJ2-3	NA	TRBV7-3	CASSLTQQDTQYF	TGTGCCAGCAGCTTAACACAGCAAGATACGCAGTATTTT
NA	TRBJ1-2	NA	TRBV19	CASSIDWGDRPYGYTF	TGTGCCAGTAGTATAGATTGGGGCGACAGACCCTATGGCTACACCTTC
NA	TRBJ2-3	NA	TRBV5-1	CASSPEGVGTDTQYF	TGCGCCAGCAGCCCCGAGGGAGTCGGCACAGATACGCAGTATTTT
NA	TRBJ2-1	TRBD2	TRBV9	CASSTGLAGLDEQFF	TGTGCCAGCAGCACAGGACTAGCGGGACTCGATGAGCAGTTCTTC
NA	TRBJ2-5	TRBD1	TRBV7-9	CASSLDRGGETQYF	TGTGCCAGCAGTCTTGACAGGGGAGGAGAGACCCAGTACTTC
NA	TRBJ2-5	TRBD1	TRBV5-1	CASGTAGRGRSETQYF	TGCGCCAGCGGCACTGCGGGCAGGGGGCGATCAGAGACCCAGTACTTC
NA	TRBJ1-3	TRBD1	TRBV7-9	CASSLEGALNTIYF	TGTGCCAGCAGCTTAGAGGGGGCCCTCAACACCATATATTTT
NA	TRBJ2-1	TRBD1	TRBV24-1	CATSDWGTAVNEQFF	TGTGCCACCAGTGACTGGGGGACAGCGGTAAATGAGCAGTTCTTC
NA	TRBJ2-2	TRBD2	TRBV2	CASSERGGGAGTGELFF	TGTGCCAGCAGTGAAAGGGGCGGGGGAGCCGGCACCGGGGAGCTGTTTTTT
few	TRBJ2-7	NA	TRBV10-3	CAISGAPYYEQYF	TGTGCCATCAGTGGAGCACCCTACTACGAGCAGTACTTC
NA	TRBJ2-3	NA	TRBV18	CASSPPAGRSPHTDTQYF	TGTGCCAGCTCACCACCGGCAGGGCGATCCCCACACACAGATACGCAGTATTTT
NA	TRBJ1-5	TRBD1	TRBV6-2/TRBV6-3	CASSQYSGGLQPQHF	TGTGCCAGCAGCCAATACTCAGGGGGCCTACAGCCCCAGCATTTT
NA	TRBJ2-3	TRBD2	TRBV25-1	CASARGESTDTQYF	TGTGCCAGCGCTCGGGGGGAGAGCACAGATACGCAGTATTTT
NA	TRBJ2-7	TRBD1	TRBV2	CASSNHGQVSYEQYF	TGTGCCAGCAGCAACCACGGACAGGTCTCCTACGAGCAGTACTTC
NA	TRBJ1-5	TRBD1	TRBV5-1	CASRAGQESNQPQHF	TGCGCCAGCAGAGCTGGACAGGAGTCCAATCAGCCCCAGCATTTT
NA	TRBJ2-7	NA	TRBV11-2	CASSLEGRGLAEQYF	TGTGCCAGCAGCTTAGAGGGAAGGGGGTTGGCAGAGCAGTACTTC
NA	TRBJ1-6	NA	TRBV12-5	CASGLDPGSPLHF	TGTGCTAGTGGTTTGGACCCCGGTTCACCCCTCCACTTT
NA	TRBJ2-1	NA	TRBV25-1	CASSDSSRSYNEQFF	TGTGCCAGCAGTGATAGTAGCAGATCCTACAATGAGCAGTTCTTC
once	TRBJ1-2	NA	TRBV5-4	CASSLFNRVSNYGYTF	TGTGCCAGCAGCTTATTTAACAGGGTGAGTAACTATGGCTACACCTTC
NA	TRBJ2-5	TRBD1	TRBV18	CASSQKQGESETQYF	TGTGCCAGCTCACAGAAACAGGGGGAGTCAGAGACCCAGTACTTC
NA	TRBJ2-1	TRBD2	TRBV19	CASSIDRGGSYNEQFF	TGTGCCAGTAGTATAGACCGGGGGGGCTCCTACAATGAGCAGTTCTTC
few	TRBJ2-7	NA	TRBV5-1	CASATGQVYEQYF	TGCGCCAGCGCCACCGGCCAGGTCTACGAGCAGTACTTC
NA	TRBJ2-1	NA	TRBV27	CASSLWAAYNEQFF	TGTGCCAGCAGTTTATGGGCTGCCTACAATGAGCAGTTCTTC
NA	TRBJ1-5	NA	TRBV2	CASTRGFQPQHF	TGTGCCAGCACGCGGGGGTTTCAGCCCCAGCATTTT
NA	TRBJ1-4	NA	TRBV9	CASSSPGVNEKLFF	TGTGCCAGCAGCTCCCCGGGGGTTAATGAAAAACTGTTTTTT
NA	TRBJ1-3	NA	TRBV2	CASSEDRKNTIYF	TGTGCCAGCAGTGAAGACAGAAAGAACACCATATATTTT